The following is a T cell receptor beta chain sequence with its context. Reverse transcription of extracted RNA yielded cDNA, which provided the sequencing template. Sequencing was performed with immunoSEQ multiplex PCR; in TCRdb, only in-frame clones are kept and a portion is missing. The sample lists 150,000 to 200,000 clones, 58% occurring once. This sample was included in a study of CD8+ T cells in alopecia areata. Overall study context: Treated patients were dosed with oral tofacitinib, taking 5 to 10 mg twice daily. Severity in treated patients was scored by percentage of scalp area affected.

Indicated treatment: oral pan-JAK inhibitor, 5-10 mg twice daily. Alopecia areata patients had lesional scalp punch biopsies and peripheral blood taken from them. The length of the CDR3 is 15 residues. Germline V lookup: CDR1 SEHNR, CDR2 FQNEAQ (reference sequence). Germline trimming cut 3 bases from V and 0 bases from J; bases unmatched to any gene: 2. The input for sequencing was CD4+ T cells sorted from blood, taken at approximately week 60, from a patient treated with tofacitinib. This receptor was identified in a human donor with alopecia areata. The V gene is TRBV7-9, the J gene TRBJ2-7; 10 bases are a match to TRBD1. CDR3 in amino acids: CASSLDRGDSYEQYF. The CDR3 coding sequence is TGTGCCAGCAGCTTGGACAGGGGGGACTCCTACGAGCAGTACTTC.